The clone carrying this TCR beta chain has just one count. Seattle patients were enrolled while actively infected and followed longitudinally. The data belong to a study of blood T cell repertoires in COVID-19. Study-wide context: The study drew acute and convalescent COVID-19 samples from the United States, Italy and Spain. PBMCs, B-cell-depleted T cells, or T cells provided the cDNA or gDNA that made up the material.

This CDR3 has 14 residues. Trimming removed 3 bases at V and 8 bases at J, with 13 bases between. Germline CDR1 MDHEN, CDR2 SYDVKM. Authors' processing steps: Nucleated cell number was recorded as an estimate derived from reference gene primer amplification. Repertoires were generated with immunoSEQ multiplex PCR, while TCRdb's copy carries only in-frame clones and drops some. Clonal size and the V and J genes are those of that table, whereas D and trimming came from the DNA. The sample records 250,000 to 350,000 clones, roughly 88% being singletons. The sequenced sample consisted of peripheral blood. J is TRBJ1-4 and V is TRBV28; D might be TRBD1 (6 bases). The sequence derives from a human donor with COVID-19, enrolled during active disease. The donor label of this sample is uncertain. This CDR3 is CASSFHRDGEKLFF. The CDR3 coding sequence is TGTGCCAGCAGTTTTCACAGGGATGGAGAAAAACTGTTTTTT.